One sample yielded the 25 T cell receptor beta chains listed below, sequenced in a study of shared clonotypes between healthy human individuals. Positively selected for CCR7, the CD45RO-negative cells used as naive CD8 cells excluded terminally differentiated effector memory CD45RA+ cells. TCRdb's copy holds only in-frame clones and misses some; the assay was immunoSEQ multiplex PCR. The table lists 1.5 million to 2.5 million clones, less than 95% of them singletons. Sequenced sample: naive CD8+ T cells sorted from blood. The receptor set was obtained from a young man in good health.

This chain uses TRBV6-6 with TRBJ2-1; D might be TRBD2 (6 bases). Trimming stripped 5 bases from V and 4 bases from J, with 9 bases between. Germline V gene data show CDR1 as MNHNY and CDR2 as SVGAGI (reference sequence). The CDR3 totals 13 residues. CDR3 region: CASSNSGYNEQFF. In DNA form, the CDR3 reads TGTGCCAGCAGTAATAGCGGTTACAATGAGCAGTTCTTC.

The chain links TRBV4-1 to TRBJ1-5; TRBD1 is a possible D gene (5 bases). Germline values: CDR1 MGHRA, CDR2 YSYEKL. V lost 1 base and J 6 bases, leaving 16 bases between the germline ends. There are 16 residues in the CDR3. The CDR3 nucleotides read TGCGCCAGCAGCCAAGTTTTTCCGGGGGAACGTCAGCCCCAGCATTTT. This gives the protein CASSQVFPGERQPQHF.

This CDR3 reads CASSSGRRFEQYF. Here the CDR3 DNA reads TGTGCCAGCAGCTCAGGTAGACGTTTCGAGCAGTACTTC. The rearrangement uses TRBV7-6 and TRBJ2-7; D uncertain. Per germline, CDR1 SGHVS and CDR2 FNYEAQ. V lost 4 bases, J lost 6 bases, and 13 bases lay in between. This CDR3 comprises 13 residues.

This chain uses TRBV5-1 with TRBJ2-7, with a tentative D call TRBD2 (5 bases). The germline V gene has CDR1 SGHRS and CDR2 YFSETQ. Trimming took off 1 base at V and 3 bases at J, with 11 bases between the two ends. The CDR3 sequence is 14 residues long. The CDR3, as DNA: TGCGCCAGCAGCTTGCGGCGTAGCGACTACGAGCAGTACTTC. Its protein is CASSLRRSDYEQYF.

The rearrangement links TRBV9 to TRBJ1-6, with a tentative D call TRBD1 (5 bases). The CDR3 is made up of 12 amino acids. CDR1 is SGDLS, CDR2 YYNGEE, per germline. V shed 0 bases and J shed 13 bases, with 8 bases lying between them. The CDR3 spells CASSVAQGPLHF. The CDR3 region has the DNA TGTGCCAGCAGCGTAGCTCAGGGCCCCCTCCACTTT.

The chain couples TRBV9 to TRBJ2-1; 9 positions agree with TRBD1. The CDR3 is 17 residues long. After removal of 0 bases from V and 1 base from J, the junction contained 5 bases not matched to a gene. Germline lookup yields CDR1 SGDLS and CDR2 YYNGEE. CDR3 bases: TGTGCCAGCAGCGTAGCTATGGGGACAGGGTCCTACAATGAGCAGTTCTTC. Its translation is CASSVAMGTGSYNEQFF.

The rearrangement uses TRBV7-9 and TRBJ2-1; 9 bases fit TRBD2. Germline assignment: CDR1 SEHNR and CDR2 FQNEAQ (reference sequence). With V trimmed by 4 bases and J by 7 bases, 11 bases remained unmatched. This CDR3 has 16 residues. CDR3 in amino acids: CASSSPVAGVVNEQFF. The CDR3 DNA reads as TGTGCCAGCAGCTCTCCTGTAGCGGGAGTAGTGAATGAGCAGTTCTTC.

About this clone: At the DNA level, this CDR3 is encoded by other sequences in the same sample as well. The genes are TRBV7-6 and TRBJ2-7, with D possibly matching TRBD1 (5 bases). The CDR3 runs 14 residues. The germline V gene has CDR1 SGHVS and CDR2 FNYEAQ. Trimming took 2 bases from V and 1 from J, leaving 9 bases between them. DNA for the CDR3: TGTGCCAGCAGCTTACAGGGTTCATCCTACGAGCAGTACTTC. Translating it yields CASSLQGSSYEQYF.

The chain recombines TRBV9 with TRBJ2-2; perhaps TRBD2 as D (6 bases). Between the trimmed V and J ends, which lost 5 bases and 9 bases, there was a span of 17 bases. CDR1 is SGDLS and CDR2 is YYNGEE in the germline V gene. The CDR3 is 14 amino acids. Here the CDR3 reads CASSRDSIDRELFF. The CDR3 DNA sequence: TGTGCCAGCAGTAGGGACTCGATCGACCGGGAGCTGTTTTTT.

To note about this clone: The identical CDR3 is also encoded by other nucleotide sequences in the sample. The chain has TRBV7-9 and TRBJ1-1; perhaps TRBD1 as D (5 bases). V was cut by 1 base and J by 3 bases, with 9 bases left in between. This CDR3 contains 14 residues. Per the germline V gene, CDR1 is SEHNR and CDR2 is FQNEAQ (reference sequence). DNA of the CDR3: TGTGCCAGCAGCTTAGTGGGGGTGGACACTGAAGCTTTCTTT. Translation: CASSLVGVDTEAFF. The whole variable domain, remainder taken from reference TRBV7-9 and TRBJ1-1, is DTGVSQNPRHKITKRGQNVTFRCDPISEHNRLYWYRQTLGQGPEFLTYFQNEAQLEKSRLLSDRFSAERPKGSFSTLEIQRTEQGDSAMYLCASSLVGVDTEAFFGQGTRLTVV.

The CDR3 nucleotides are TGTGCCAGCAGCATGACAGGAGAGGAGGAGACCCAGTACTTC. Its protein product is CASSMTGEEETQYF. The V call is TRBV13, the J call TRBJ2-5; weak D call: TRBD1 (6 bases). CDR1 and CDR2 from the germline V gene are PRHDT and FYEKMQ (reference sequence). The V end was cut by 5 bases, the J end by 5 bases, with 15 bases between. This CDR3 contains 14 residues.

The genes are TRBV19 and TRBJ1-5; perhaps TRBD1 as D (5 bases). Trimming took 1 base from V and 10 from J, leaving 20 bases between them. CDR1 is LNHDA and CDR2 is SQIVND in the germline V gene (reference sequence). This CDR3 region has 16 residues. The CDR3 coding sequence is TGTGCCAGTAGTATAGGCTCGGGGGACCTAGGTTATCCCCAGCATTTT. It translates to CASSIGSGDLGYPQHF.

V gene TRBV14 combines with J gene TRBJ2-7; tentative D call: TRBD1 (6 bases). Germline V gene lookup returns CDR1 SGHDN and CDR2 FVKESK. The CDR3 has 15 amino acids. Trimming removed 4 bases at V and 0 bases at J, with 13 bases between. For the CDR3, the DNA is TGTGCCAGCAGCCTGGACAGTACTAGCTCCTACGAGCAGTACTTC. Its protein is CASSLDSTSSYEQYF.

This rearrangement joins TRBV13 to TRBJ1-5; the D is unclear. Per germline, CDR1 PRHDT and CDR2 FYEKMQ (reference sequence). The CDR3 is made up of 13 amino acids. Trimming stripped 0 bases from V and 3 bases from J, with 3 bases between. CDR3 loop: CASSLGYNQPQHF. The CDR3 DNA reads TGTGCCAGCAGCTTAGGGTACAATCAGCCCCAGCATTTT. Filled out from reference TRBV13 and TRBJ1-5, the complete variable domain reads AAGVIQSPRHLIKEKRETATLKCYPIPRHDTVYWYQQGPGQDPQFLISFYEKMQSDKGSIPDRFSAQQFSDYHSELNMSSLELGDSALYFCASSLGYNQPQHFGDGTRLSIL.

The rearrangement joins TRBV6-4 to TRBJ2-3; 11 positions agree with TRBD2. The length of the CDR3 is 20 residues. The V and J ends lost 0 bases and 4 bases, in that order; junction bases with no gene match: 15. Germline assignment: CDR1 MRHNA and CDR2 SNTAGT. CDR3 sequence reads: CASSDSNLLAGGPEADTQYF. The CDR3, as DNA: TGTGCCAGCAGTGACTCGAATCTATTAGCGGGAGGGCCCGAAGCAGATACGCAGTATTTT.

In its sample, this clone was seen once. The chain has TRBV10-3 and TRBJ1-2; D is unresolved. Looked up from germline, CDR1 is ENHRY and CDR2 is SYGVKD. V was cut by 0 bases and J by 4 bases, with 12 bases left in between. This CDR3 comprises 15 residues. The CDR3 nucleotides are TGTGCCATCAGTGAGTCTAGGGAGGAGTCCTATGGCTACACCTTC. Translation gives CAISESREESYGYTF.

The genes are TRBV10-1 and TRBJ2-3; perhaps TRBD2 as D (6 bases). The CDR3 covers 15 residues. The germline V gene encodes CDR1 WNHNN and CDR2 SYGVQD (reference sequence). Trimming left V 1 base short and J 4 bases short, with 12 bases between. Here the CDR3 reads CASSEFGGIADTQYF. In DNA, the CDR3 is TGCGCCAGCAGTGAGTTCGGCGGGATCGCAGATACGCAGTATTTT.

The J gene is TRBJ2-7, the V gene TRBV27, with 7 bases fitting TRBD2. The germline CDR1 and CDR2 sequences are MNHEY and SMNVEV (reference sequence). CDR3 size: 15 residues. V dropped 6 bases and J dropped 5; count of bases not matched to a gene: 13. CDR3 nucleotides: TGTGCCAGCAGCCCGAGGGGCGGGAGCGGCGACGAGCAGTACTTC. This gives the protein CASSPRGGSGDEQYF.

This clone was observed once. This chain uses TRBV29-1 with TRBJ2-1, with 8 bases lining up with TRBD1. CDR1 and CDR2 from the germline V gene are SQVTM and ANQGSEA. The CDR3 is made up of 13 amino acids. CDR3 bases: TGCAGTGTCTCGGGACAGGCCTTCAATGAGCAGTTCTTC. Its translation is CSVSGQAFNEQFF.

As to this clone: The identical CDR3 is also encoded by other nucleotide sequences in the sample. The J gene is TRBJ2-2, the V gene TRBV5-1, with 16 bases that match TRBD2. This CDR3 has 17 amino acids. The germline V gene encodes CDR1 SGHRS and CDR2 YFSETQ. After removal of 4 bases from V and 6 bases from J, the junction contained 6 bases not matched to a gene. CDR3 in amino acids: CASSPGLAGGPPGELFF. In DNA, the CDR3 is TGCGCCAGCAGCCCGGGACTAGCGGGAGGGCCCCCCGGGGAGCTGTTTTTT.

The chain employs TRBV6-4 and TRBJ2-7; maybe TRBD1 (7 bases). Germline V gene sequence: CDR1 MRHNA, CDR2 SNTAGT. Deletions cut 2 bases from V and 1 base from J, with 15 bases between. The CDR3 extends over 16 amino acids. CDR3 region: CASSDRAGGWSYEQYF. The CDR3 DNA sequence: TGTGCCAGCAGTGACCGGGCAGGGGGGTGGTCCTACGAGCAGTACTTC.

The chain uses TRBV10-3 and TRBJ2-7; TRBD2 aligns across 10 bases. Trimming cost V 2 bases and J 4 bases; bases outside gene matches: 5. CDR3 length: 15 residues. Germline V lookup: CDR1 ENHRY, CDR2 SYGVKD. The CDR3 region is CAISEPSGSQYEQYF. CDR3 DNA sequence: TGTGCCATCAGTGAGCCTAGCGGGAGTCAATACGAGCAGTACTTC.

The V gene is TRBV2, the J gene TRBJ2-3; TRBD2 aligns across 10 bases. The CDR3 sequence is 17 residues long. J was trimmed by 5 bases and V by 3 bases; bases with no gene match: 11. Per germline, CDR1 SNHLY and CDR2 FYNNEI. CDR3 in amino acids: CASSDVPGLASEDTQYF. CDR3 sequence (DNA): TGTGCCAGCAGTGACGTACCGGGACTAGCGTCGGAAGATACGCAGTATTTT.

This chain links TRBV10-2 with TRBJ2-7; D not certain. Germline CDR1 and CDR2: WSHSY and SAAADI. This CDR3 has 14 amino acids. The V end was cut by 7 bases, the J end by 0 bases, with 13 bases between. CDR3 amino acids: CASIPGWSSYEQYF. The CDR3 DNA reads TGCGCCAGCATCCCGGGTTGGAGCTCCTACGAGCAGTACTTC.

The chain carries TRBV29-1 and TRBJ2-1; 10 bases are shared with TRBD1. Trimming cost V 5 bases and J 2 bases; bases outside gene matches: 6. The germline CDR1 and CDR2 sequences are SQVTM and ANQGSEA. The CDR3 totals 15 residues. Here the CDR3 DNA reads TGCAGCGTTCAACGGACAGGGGGACCCTACAATGAGCAGTTCTTC. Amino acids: CSVQRTGGPYNEQFF.